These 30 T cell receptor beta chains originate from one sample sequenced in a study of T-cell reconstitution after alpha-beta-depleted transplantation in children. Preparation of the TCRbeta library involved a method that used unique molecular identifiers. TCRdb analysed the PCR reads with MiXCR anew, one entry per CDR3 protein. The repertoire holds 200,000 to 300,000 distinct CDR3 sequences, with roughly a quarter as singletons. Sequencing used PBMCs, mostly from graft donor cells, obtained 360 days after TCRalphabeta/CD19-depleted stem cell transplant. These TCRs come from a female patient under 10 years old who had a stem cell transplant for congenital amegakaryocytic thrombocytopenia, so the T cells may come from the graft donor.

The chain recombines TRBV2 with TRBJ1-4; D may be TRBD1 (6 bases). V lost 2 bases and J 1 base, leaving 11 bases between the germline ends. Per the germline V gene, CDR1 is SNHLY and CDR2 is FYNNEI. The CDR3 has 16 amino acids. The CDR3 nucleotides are TGTGCCAGCAGTGAACAGGCAGGGGAAACTAATGAAAAACTGTTTTTT. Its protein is CASSEQAGETNEKLFF.

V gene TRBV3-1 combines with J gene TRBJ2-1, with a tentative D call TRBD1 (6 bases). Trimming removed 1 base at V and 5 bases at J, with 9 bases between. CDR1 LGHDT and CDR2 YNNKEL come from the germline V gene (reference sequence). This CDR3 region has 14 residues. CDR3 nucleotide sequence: TGTGCCAGCAGCCAAGGGACAGTAAACAATGAGCAGTTCTTC. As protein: CASSQGTVNNEQFF.

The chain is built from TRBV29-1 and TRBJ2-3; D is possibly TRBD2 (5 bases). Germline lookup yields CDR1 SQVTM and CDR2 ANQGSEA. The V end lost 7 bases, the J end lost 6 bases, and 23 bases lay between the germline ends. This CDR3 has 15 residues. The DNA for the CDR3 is TGCAGCGCCAAGACTGCGGGCGATAGACGCGATACGCAGTATTTT. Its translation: CSAKTAGDRRDTQYF.

The CDR3 region is CASSSPRGANTEAFF. The DNA of the CDR3 is TGTGCCAGCAGTTCTCCCAGGGGAGCGAACACTGAAGCTTTCTTT. This chain links TRBV12-3 or TRBV12-4 with TRBJ1-1, with a possible D match to TRBD1 (6 bases). The germline V and J ends were trimmed by 4 bases and 1 base, with 13 bases remaining between them. The CDR3 is 15 residues long.

The CDR3 loop is CASSLRQGKGFTGELFF. CDR3 in DNA: TGTGCCAGCAGCCTGAGACAGGGGAAGGGGTTCACCGGGGAGCTGTTTTTT. The rearrangement links TRBV7-8 to TRBJ2-2; 8 bases are a match to TRBD1. Germline V gene data show CDR1 as SGHVS and CDR2 as FQNEAQ. This CDR3 has 17 amino acids. With V trimmed by 5 bases and J by 4 bases, 12 bases remained unmatched. Full variable domain (rest looked up from reference TRBV7-8 and TRBJ2-2): GAGVSQSPRYKVAKRGQDVALRCDPISGHVSLFWYQQALGQGPEFLTYFQNEAQLDKSGLPSDRFFAERPEGSVSTLKIQRTQQEDSAVYLCASSLRQGKGFTGELFFGEGSRLTVL.

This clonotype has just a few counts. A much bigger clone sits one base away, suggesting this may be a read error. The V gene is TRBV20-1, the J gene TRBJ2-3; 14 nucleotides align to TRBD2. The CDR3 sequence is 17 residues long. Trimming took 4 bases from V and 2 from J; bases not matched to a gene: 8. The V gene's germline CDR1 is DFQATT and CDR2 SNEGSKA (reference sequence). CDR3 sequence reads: CSAIIAGLAGDTDTQYF. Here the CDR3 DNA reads TGCAGTGCTATCATTGCGGGACTAGCGGGGGACACAGATACGCAGTATTTT.

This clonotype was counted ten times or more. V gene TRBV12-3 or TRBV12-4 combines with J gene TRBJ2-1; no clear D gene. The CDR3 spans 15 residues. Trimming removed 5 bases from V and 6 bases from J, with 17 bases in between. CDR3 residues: CASSPHQKGPNEQFF. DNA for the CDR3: TGTGCCAGCAGTCCCCACCAAAAGGGCCCCAATGAGCAGTTCTTC.

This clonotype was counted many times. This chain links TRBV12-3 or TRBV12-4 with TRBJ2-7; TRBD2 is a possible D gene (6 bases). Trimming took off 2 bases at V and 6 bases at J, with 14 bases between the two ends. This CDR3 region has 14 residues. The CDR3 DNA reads TGTGCCAGCAGTTTAAGGCTAGCGAACGGCGAGCAGTACTTC. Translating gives CASSLRLANGEQYF.

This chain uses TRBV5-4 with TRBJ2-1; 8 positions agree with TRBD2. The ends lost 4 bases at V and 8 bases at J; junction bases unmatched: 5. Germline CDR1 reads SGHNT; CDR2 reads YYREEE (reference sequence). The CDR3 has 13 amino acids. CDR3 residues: CASSPREGDEQFF. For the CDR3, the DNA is TGTGCCAGCAGCCCCCGGGAGGGGGATGAGCAGTTCTTC.

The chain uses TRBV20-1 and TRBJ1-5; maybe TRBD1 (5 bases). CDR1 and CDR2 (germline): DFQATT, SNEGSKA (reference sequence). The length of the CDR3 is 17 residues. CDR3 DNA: TGCTGTGTCTGGGGGGGAGTACAGGTATATAGCAATCAGCCCCAGCATTTT. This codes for CCVWGGVQVYSNQPQHF.

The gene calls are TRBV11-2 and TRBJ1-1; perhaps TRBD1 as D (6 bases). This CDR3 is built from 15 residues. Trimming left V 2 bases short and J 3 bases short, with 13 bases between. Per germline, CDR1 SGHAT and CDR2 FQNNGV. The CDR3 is CASSLWGGRDTEAFF. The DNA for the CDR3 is TGTGCCAGCAGCTTATGGGGGGGCAGGGACACTGAAGCTTTCTTT.

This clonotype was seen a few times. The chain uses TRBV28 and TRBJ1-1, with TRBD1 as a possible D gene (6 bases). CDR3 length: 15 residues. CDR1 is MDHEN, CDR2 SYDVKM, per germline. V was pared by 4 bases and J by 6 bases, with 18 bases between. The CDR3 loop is CASSSLTGPAAEAFF. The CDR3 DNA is TGTGCCAGCAGTTCATTGACAGGCCCCGCCGCTGAAGCTTTCTTT.

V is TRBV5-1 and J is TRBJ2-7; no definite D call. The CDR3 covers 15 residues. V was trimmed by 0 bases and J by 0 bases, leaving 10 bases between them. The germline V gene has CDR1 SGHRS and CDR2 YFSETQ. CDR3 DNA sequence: TGCGCCAGCAGCTTGGCGCAGGCGAGCTCCTACGAGCAGTACTTC. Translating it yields CASSLAQASSYEQYF.

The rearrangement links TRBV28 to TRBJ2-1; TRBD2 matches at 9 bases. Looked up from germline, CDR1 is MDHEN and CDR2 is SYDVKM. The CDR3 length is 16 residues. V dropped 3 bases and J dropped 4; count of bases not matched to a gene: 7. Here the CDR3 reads CASSFRWREGYNEQFF. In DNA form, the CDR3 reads TGTGCCAGCAGTTTTAGATGGCGGGAGGGTTACAATGAGCAGTTCTTC.

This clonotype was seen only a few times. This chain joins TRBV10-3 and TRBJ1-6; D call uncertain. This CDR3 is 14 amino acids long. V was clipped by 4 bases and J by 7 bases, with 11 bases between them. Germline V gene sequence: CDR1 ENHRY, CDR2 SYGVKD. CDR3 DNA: TGTGCCATCAGTGCGGGTCTACTGAATTCACCCCTCCACTTT. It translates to CAISAGLLNSPLHF.

The CDR3 spells CASSSLRARATEAFF. CDR3 sequence (DNA): TGTGCCAGCAGCTCCTTGCGGGCCAGGGCCACTGAAGCTTTCTTT. The chain links TRBV7-6 to TRBJ1-1; D is possibly TRBD1 (5 bases). Trimming shortened V by 4 bases and J by 4 bases, and 16 bases separated the two germline ends. The CDR3 runs to 15 residues. Germline CDR1 SGHVS, CDR2 FNYEAQ. Full variable domain (missing parts from reference TRBV7-6 and TRBJ1-1): GAGVSQSPRYKVTKRGQDVALRCDPISGHVSLYWYRQALGQGPEFLTYFNYEAQQDKSGLPNDRFSAERPEGSISTLTIQRTEQRDSAMYRCASSSLRARATEAFFGQGTRLTVV.

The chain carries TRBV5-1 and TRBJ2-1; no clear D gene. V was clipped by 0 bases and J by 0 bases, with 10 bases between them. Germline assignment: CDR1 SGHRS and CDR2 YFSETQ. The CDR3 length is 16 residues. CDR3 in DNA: TGCGCCAGCAGCTTGGCAGCTATTTCCTCCTACAATGAGCAGTTCTTC. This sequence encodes CASSLAAISSYNEQFF. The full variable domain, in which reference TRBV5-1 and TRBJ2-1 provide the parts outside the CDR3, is KAGVTQTPRYLIKTRGQQVTLSCSPISGHRSVSWYQQTPGQGLQFLFEYFSETQRNKGNFPGRFSGRQFSNSRSEMNVSTLELGDSALYLCASSLAAISSYNEQFFGPGTRLTVL.

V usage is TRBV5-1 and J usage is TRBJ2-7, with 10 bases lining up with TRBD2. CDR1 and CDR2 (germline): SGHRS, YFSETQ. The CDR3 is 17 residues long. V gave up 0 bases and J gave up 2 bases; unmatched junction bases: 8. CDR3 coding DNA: TGCGCCAGCAGCTTGGGGACTAGCGGTCTGAGGGCCTACGAGCAGTACTTC. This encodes CASSLGTSGLRAYEQYF.

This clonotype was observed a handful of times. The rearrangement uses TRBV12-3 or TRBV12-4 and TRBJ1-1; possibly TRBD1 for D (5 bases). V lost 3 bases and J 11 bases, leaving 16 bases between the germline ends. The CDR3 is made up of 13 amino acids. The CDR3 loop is CASSFGPGSGAFF. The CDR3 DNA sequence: TGTGCCAGCAGTTTTGGGCCAGGGAGTGGGGCTTTCTTT.

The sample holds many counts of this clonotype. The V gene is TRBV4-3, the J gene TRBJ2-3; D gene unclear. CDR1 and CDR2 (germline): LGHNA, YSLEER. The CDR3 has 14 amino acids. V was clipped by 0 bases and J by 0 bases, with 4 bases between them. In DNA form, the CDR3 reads TGCGCCAGCAGCCAAGACGGAAGCACAGATACGCAGTATTTT. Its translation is CASSQDGSTDTQYF.

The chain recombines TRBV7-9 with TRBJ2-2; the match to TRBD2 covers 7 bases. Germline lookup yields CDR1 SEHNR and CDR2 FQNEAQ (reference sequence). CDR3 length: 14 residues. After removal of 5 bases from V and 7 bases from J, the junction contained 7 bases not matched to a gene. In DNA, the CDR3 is TGTGCCAGCAGCCTCGATGGCGGGAGCGGGGAGCTGTTTTTT. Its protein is CASSLDGGSGELFF.

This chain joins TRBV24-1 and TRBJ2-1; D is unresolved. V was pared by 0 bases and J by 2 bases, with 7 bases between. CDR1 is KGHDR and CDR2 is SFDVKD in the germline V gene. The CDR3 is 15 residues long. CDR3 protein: CATSDLGNTYNEQFF. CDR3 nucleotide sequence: TGTGCCACCAGTGATTTGGGTAACACCTACAATGAGCAGTTCTTC.

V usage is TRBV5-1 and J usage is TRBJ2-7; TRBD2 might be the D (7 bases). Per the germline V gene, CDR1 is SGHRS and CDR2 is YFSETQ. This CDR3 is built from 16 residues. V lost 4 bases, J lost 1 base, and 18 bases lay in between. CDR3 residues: CASSRGGGRRSYEQYF. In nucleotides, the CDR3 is TGCGCCAGCAGCCGCGGCGGGGGCAGGAGATCCTACGAGCAGTACTTC.

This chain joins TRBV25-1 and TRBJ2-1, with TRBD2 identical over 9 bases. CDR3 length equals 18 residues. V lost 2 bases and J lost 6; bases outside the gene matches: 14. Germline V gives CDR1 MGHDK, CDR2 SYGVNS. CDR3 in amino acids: CASSEPRGSGRRVNEQFF. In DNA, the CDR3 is TGTGCCAGCAGTGAACCCCGAGGTAGCGGGAGAAGGGTCAATGAGCAGTTCTTC. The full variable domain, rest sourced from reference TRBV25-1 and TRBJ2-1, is EADIYQTPRYLVIGTGKKITLECSQTMGHDKMYWYQQDPGMELHLIHYSYGVNSTEKGDLSSESTVSRIRTEHFPLTLESARPSHTSQYLCASSEPRGSGRRVNEQFFGPGTRLTVL.

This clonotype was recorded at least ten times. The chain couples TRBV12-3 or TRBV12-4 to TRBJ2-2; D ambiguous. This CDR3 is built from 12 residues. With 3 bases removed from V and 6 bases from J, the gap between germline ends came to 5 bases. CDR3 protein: CASSFVAGELFF. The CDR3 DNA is TGTGCCAGCAGTTTTGTAGCCGGGGAGCTGTTTTTT.

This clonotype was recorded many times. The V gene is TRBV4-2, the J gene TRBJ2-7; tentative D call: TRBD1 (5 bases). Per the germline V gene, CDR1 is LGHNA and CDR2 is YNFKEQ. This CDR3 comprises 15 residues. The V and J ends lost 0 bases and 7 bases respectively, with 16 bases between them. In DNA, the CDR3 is TGTGCCAGCAGCCAAGATACCAGGGTGACGAGAGAGCAGTACTTC. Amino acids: CASSQDTRVTREQYF.

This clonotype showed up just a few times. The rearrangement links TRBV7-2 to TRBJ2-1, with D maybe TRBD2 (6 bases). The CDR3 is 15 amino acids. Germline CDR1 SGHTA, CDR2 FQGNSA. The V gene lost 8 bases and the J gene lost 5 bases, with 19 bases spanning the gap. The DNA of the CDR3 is TGTGCCAGCCGAGCTATCGGGACTGGGGACAATGAGCAGTTCTTC. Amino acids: CASRAIGTGDNEQFF.

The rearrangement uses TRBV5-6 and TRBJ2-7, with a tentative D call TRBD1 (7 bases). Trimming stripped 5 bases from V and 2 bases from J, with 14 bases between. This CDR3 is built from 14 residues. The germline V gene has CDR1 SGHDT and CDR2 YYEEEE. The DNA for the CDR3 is TGTGCCAGCAGAAAGGCAGGGGGGACCTACGAGCAGTACTTC. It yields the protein CASRKAGGTYEQYF.

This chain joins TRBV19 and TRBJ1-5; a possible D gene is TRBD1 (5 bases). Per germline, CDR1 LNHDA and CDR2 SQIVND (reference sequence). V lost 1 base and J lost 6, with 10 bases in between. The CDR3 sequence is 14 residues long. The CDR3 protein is CASSIGGAGQPQHF. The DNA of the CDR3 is TGTGCCAGTAGTATAGGCGGGGCCGGTCAGCCCCAGCATTTT.

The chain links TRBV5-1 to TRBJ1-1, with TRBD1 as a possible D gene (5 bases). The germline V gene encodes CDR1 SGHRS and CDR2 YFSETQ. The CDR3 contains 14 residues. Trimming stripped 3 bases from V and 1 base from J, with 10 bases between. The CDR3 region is CASSYGGPNTEAFF. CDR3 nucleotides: TGCGCCAGCAGCTACGGGGGTCCGAACACTGAAGCTTTCTTT.